This TCR beta chain was retrieved from a study of T cells after yellow fever vaccination. Overall study: Any fraction with a low cell number was prepared using SMART-Seq v4 Ultra Low Input.

MiXCR, applied by TCRdb to the 5' RACE reads, yields one record per CDR3 protein. The table has around 320,000 distinct CDR3 sequences, about 10% seen once. Overall study results and limits: Abundant bulk-derived clonotypes could contaminate FACS-sorted repertoires. The study found a weaker secondary response that peaked faster, day 5 versus 15.

This clonotype has a handful of counts. Its antigen is not known. CDR1 and CDR2 from the germline V gene are LNHDA and SQIVND (reference sequence). V lost 10 bases to trimming and J lost 1 base; unmatched junction nucleotides: 5. The CDR3 is 13 residues long. This chain links TRBV19 with TRBJ1-1; 8 bases fit TRBD1. The source is a young man who received the YFV17D yellow fever vaccine. The sequenced sample was CD4+ T cells sorted from PBMCs, obtained 45 days after the yellow fever booster vaccination. The CDR3 nucleotides read TGTGCCACCTCCGACAGGGGGAACACTGAAGCTTTCTTT. The encoded protein is CATSDRGNTEAFF.